The entry that follows covers one T cell receptor (beta chain) sequence. Its antigen is not known. Profiling of TCR beta VDJ combinations and CDR3 sequences used genomic DNA as template. TCRdb independently ran MiXCR on the reads; one entry per CDR3 protein. The table includes 100,000 to 150,000 distinct CDR3 sequences, over 30% detected once. This entry is derived from a study of CD8+CD57+ T cells in acquired aplastic anemia. Whole-study context: Across the sorted CD4+ and CD8+ cells, DNA amounts averaged roughly 3.5 ug.

Study-wide points: Comparison of patients with controls identified about 27 shared CD8+ CDR3 sequences.

Trimming cost V 2 bases and J 5 bases, with 7 bases left between them. The CDR3 has 12 amino acids. Germline CDR1 reads MDHEN; CDR2 reads SYDVKM. Patients picked for sequencing had shown CD8+CD57+ cell expansion detected by flow cytometry. Diagnosis of severe acquired aplastic anemia applied to all patients. The chain links TRBV28 to TRBJ2-7; no firm D call. The sample taken for sequencing was sorted CD4+, CD8+, or CD8+CD57+ T cells (not recorded which) from PBMCs. The TCR comes from a human donor with aplastic anemia. The CDR3 region has the DNA TGTGCCAGCAGTTTACGGATCCACGAGCAGTACGTC. Encoded protein: CASSLRIHEQYV.